A single sample is the source of the 11 T cell receptor beta chains below, sequenced in a study of T cell repertoires in cytomegalovirus infection. TCRdb re-called the reads with MiXCR, one entry per CDR3 protein. The data show around 110,000 distinct CDR3 sequences, with 9.5% to 13% seen just once and around 29% held by the top ten. Their specific antigens are unknown. The sequencing input was PBMCs, sequenced either directly or after in vitro stimulation (not recorded which). All receptors come from a human donor in good health (CMV status not recorded). Some clones in this sample may be carry-over from other donors' samples.

At least ten counts were recorded for this clonotype. The genes are TRBV19 and TRBJ1-5, with D unclear. Germline loops: CDR1 LNHDA, CDR2 SQIVND (reference sequence). The length of the CDR3 is 16 residues. Trimming left V 0 bases short and J 6 bases short, with 15 bases between. CDR3 in DNA: TGTGCCAGTAGTATAGATCAAGTCTGGGTAGGTCAGCCCCAGCATTTT. Translation gives CASSIDQVWVGQPQHF. The full variable domain, rest sourced from reference TRBV19 and TRBJ1-5, is DGGITQSPKYLFRKEGQNVTLSCEQNLNHDAMYWYRQDPGQGLRLIYYSQIVNDFQKGDIAEGYSVSREKKESFPLTVTSAQKNPTAFYLCASSIDQVWVGQPQHFGDGTRLSIL.

This clonotype was recorded at least ten times. The chain uses TRBV7-2 and TRBJ1-5; D remains ambiguous. The ends were cut back, 5 bases at V and 4 bases at J, with 9 bases in the middle. There are 13 residues in the CDR3. In germline, CDR1 is SGHTA, CDR2 FQGNSA. The CDR3 reads CASSPLLNQPQHF. The CDR3 region has the DNA TGTGCCAGCAGCCCCCTCTTAAATCAGCCCCAGCATTTT. Full variable domain (remainder filled in from reference TRBV7-2 and TRBJ1-5): GAGVSQSPSNKVTEKGKDVELRCDPISGHTALYWYRQSLGQGLEFLIYFQGNSAPDKSGLPSDRFSAERTGGSVSTLTIQRTQQEDSAVYLCASSPLLNQPQHFGDGTRLSIL.

This clonotype was observed at least ten times. The rearrangement joins TRBV7-2 to TRBJ1-4; TRBD1 might be the D (6 bases). The CDR3 runs to 14 residues. V lost 5 bases, J lost 8 bases, and 15 bases lay in between. The V gene's germline CDR1 is SGHTA and CDR2 FQGNSA. The CDR3 nucleotides are TGTGCCAGCAGCCCCTCGGGTCAGGGGGAAAAACTGTTTTTT. This sequence encodes CASSPSGQGEKLFF.

In its sample, this clonotype was seen a few times. V usage is TRBV6-5 and J usage is TRBJ2-7, with D uncertain. Germline V lookup: CDR1 MNHEY, CDR2 SVGAGI. V was trimmed by 8 bases and J by 5 bases, leaving 19 bases between them. CDR3 length equals 14 residues. CDR3 region: CASARSATLDEQYV. Written as DNA, the CDR3 is TGTGCCAGCGCCCGATCCGCGACCCTTGACGAGCAGTACGTC.

This clonotype has ten or more counts. The chain couples TRBV6-1 to TRBJ2-1, with 15 positions matching TRBD2. Germline CDR1 reads MNHNS; CDR2 reads SASEGT. The CDR3 totals 15 residues. V lost 6 bases, J lost 9 bases, and 6 bases stayed unmatched. CDR3 in amino acids: CASRPRTSGRGEQFF. The CDR3 DNA is TGTGCCAGCAGACCGCGGACTAGCGGGAGGGGTGAGCAGTTCTTC.

This clonotype has ten or more counts. The chain combines TRBV12-3 or TRBV12-4 with TRBJ1-4; D is undetermined. This CDR3 has 16 residues. Trimming left V 3 bases short and J 0 bases short, with 11 bases between. The CDR3 nucleotides are TGTGCCAGCAGTTTGGGAGGCACTGCAACTAATGAAAAACTGTTTTTT. Its protein product is CASSLGGTATNEKLFF.

This clonotype was counted a few times. The V call is TRBV19, the J call TRBJ1-2; D possibly corresponds to TRBD1 (5 bases). Deletions cut 7 bases from V and 8 bases from J, with 17 bases between. The CDR3 extends over 13 amino acids. Germline V gives CDR1 LNHDA, CDR2 SQIVND (reference sequence). CDR3 protein: CASTPRGRGGYTF. CDR3 DNA: TGTGCCAGTACCCCTCGTGGGAGGGGAGGCTACACCTTC.

The DNA of the CDR3 is TGTGCCAGCACCCCACAGGGGGTCGCTGAAGCTTTCTTT. Amino acids: CASTPQGVAEAFF. The chain uses TRBV12-3 or TRBV12-4 and TRBJ1-1; TRBD1 matches 8 bases. This CDR3 has 13 residues. V was clipped by 7 bases and J by 6 bases; unmatched bases: 7.

Ten or more counts support this clonotype. The chain links TRBV7-8 to TRBJ2-7; 10 bases align to TRBD1. The CDR3 covers 18 residues. Germline CDR1 is SGHVS and CDR2 is FQNEAQ. V lost 1 base and J lost 0; bases outside the gene matches: 9. DNA for the CDR3: TGTGCCAGCAGCTTAGTGGGTTCGGGACAGGGGTCCTCCTACGAGCAGTACTTC. It yields the protein CASSLVGSGQGSSYEQYF. The full variable domain, completed using reference TRBV7-8 and TRBJ2-7, is GAGVSQSPRYKVAKRGQDVALRCDPISGHVSLFWYQQALGQGPEFLTYFQNEAQLDKSGLPSDRFFAERPEGSVSTLKIQRTQQEDSAVYLCASSLVGSGQGSSYEQYFGPGTRLTVT.

The chain has TRBV19 and TRBJ2-3; D uncertain. V lost 4 bases and J 1 base, leaving 12 bases between the germline ends. CDR1 is LNHDA, CDR2 SQIVND, per germline (reference sequence). The CDR3 length is 15 residues. This CDR3 is CASSTGMGGTDTQYF. Here the CDR3 DNA reads TGTGCCAGTAGTACCGGTATGGGCGGCACAGATACGCAGTATTTT.

This clonotype was recorded many times. The rearrangement joins TRBV6-1 to TRBJ1-2; D is uncertain. V gave up 6 bases and J gave up 14 bases, with 25 bases separating them. The CDR3 spans 14 residues. The germline gives CDR1 MNHNS, CDR2 SASEGT. CDR3 DNA sequence: TGTGCCAGCAGAGCCAGACACGGTAGCTATGGGAGGACCTTC. Amino acids: CASRARHGSYGRTF.